This TCR beta chain comes out of a study of early T cells in non-severe SARS-CoV-2 infection. As for the study in general: Chains were unpaired, as sequencing was done on bulk RNA from unsorted whole blood. General study points: CD4 and private specificities were missed by VDJdb matching, which favored anti-spike CD8 responses.

Trimming stripped 2 bases from V and 4 bases from J, with 6 bases between. CDR1 is SGHVS and CDR2 is FQNEAQ in the germline V gene. This CDR3 contains 13 residues. As to this clonotype: Its antigen is not identified.

Unique molecular identifiers were attached to individual cDNA molecules. MiXCR, run by TCRdb on the 5' RACE reads, gives a single entry per CDR3 protein. Of roughly 75,000 distinct CDR3 sequences listed, 9.5% to 15% were seen once; the top ten hold about 3%. The sequence came from an adult who was a healthcare worker with PCR-confirmed SARS-CoV-2 infection or an uninfected control (not recorded which). The J gene is TRBJ2-1, the V gene TRBV7-8; D is unresolved. Sequences were obtained from whole blood. The CDR3 protein is CASSLWRYNEQFF. DNA of the CDR3: TGTGCCAGCAGCTTATGGCGTTACAATGAGCAGTTCTTC.